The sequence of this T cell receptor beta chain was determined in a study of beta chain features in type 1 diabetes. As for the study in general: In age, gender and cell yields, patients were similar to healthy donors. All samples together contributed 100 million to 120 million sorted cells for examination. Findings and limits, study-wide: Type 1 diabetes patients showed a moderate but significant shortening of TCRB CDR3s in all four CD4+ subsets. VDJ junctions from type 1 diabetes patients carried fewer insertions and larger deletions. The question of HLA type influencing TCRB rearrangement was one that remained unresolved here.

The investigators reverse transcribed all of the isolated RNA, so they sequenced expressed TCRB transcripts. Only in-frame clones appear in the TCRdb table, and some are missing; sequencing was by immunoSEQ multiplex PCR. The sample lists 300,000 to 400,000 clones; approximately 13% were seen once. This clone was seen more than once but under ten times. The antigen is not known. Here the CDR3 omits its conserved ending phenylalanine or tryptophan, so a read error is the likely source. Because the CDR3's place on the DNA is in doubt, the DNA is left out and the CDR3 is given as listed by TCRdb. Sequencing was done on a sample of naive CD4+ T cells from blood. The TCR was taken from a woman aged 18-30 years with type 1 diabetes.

The chain's CDR3 is CASSEARLWASGFLA. This chain connects TRBV6-1 to TRBJ2-7; the listed D gene, TRBD2, was not tested against the DNA. The CDR3 has 15 amino acids, counting both end residues. Germline values: CDR1 MNHNS, CDR2 SASEGT.